The 23 T cell receptor beta chains below were found in one sample sequenced in a study of control samples from healthy donors and cancer patients. Produced via immunoSEQ multiplex PCR; TCRdb's table is partial and in-frame only. The repertoire includes roughly 130,000 clones, just over 90% of them detected once, and about 1.5% sits in the top ten. Input material: PBMCs. The receptors derive from a man aged 45-60 years with head and neck cancer.

This clone was found a few times. The chain has TRBV27 and TRBJ1-5; the match to TRBD1 covers 7 bases. This CDR3 spans 15 amino acids. Trimming took 6 bases from V and 2 from J; bases not matched to a gene: 7. Germline V gene data show CDR1 as MNHEY and CDR2 as SMNVEV (reference sequence). The CDR3 DNA sequence: TGTGCCAGCAGCTCGACAGGGTCGCGCAATCAGCCCCAGCATTTT. This encodes CASSSTGSRNQPQHF.

This sequence joins TRBV13 and TRBJ2-1, with 13 positions matching TRBD2. The CDR3 runs to 13 residues. Germline loops: CDR1 PRHDT, CDR2 FYEKMQ (reference sequence). After removal of 4 bases from V and 14 bases from J, the junction contained 5 bases not matched to a gene. In DNA form, the CDR3 reads TGTGCCAGCAGCTCTAGGGGGACTAGCGGGGAGTTCTTC. This gives the protein CASSSRGTSGEFF.

This chain uses TRBV6-6 with TRBJ1-2, with 10 positions matching TRBD1. Per the germline V gene, CDR1 is MNHNY and CDR2 is SVGAGI (reference sequence). This CDR3 is 13 amino acids long. The junction had 6 bases not matched to a gene; V was cut back by 6 bases and J by 8 bases. CDR3 protein: CASREGTGAGYTF. The DNA for the CDR3 is TGTGCCAGCAGGGAAGGGACAGGGGCCGGCTACACCTTC.

The V and J genes are TRBV23-1 and TRBJ1-2, with D possibly being TRBD1 (5 bases). TRBV23-1 is filed as an ORF, its function uncertain. This CDR3 has 14 residues. Trimming stripped 4 bases from V and 3 bases from J, with 12 bases between. In DNA form, the CDR3 reads TGCGCCAGCAGTCTCCCAGGGAGTGACTATGGCTACACCTTC. It encodes CASSLPGSDYGYTF.

This sequence joins TRBV7-2 and TRBJ2-5; 10 bases are shared with TRBD1. The germline V gene encodes CDR1 SGHTA and CDR2 FQGNSA. The V segment lost 5 bases and the J segment 4 bases; nucleotides outside the gene matches: 10. The CDR3 sequence is 16 residues long. This CDR3 is CASSLWDRGFGETQYF. CDR3 nucleotides: TGTGCCAGCAGCCTTTGGGACAGGGGTTTTGGAGAGACCCAGTACTTC.

The rearrangement uses TRBV6-2 or TRBV6-3 and TRBJ1-1; 7 positions agree with TRBD1. Germline CDR1 reads MNHEY; CDR2 reads SVGEGT. The V and J ends lost 2 bases and 1 base, in that order; junction bases with no gene match: 4. The CDR3 has 15 amino acids. This chain's CDR3 is CASSYGGTANTEAFF. The CDR3 nucleotides read TGTGCCAGCAGTTACGGCGGGACAGCGAACACTGAAGCTTTCTTT.

The gene calls are TRBV9 and TRBJ2-5; D may be TRBD1 (6 bases). This CDR3 is 14 amino acids long. Germline CDR1 reads SGDLS; CDR2 reads YYNGEE. The V end was cut by 0 bases, the J end by 4 bases, with 10 bases between. Here the CDR3 DNA reads TGTGCCAGCAGCGTAGACTACAGGGTAGAGACCCAGTACTTC. Protein product: CASSVDYRVETQYF.

This clone was counted a single time. J is TRBJ2-1 and V is TRBV2; 9 bases align to TRBD1. This CDR3 has 16 amino acids. Trimming at V came to 7 bases and at J to 2 bases, leaving 9 bases not matched to a gene. The germline V gene encodes CDR1 SNHLY and CDR2 FYNNEI. The chain's CDR3 is CASKPWGTGTYNEQFF. The CDR3 region has the DNA TGTGCCAGCAAGCCGTGGGGGACAGGGACCTACAATGAGCAGTTCTTC. Supplemented by reference TRBV2 and TRBJ2-1, the full variable domain reads EPEVTQTPSHQVTQMGQEVILRCVPISNHLYFYWYRQILGQKVEFLVSFYNNEISEKSEIFDDQFSVERPDGSNFTLKIRSTKLEDSAMYFCASKPWGTGTYNEQFFGPGTRLTVL.

The chain has TRBV7-9 and TRBJ2-3; 9 bases are shared with TRBD1. Germline CDR1 reads SEHNR; CDR2 reads FQNEAQ (reference sequence). The CDR3 runs to 15 residues. The trim removed 6 bases at V and 4 bases at J, leaving 8 bases unmatched. The CDR3 coding sequence is TGTGCCAGCAGTTACAGGGGGCTAGTGGCAGATACGCAGTATTTT. Amino acids: CASSYRGLVADTQYF.

The genes are TRBV15 and TRBJ1-5, with D possibly matching TRBD1 (5 bases). The germline V gene encodes CDR1 LNHNV and CDR2 YYDKDF (reference sequence). V was clipped by 3 bases and J by 2 bases, with 8 bases between them. This CDR3 has 14 residues. Here the CDR3 reads CATSRGEGNQPQHF. The CDR3 nucleotides are TGTGCCACCAGCAGGGGGGAGGGCAATCAGCCCCAGCATTTT.

V and J are TRBV19 and TRBJ1-5, with D possibly TRBD1 on 6 matching bases. Germline-derived CDR1 and CDR2 are LNHDA and SQIVND (reference sequence). Deletions cut 3 bases from V and 3 bases from J, with 15 bases between. The CDR3 loop spans 16 amino acids. CDR3: CASSILGARDNQPQHF. CDR3 nucleotides: TGTGCCAGTAGTATCCTGGGGGCGCGGGACAATCAGCCCCAGCATTTT.

The V gene is TRBV20-1, the J gene TRBJ2-3; 7 bases are shared with TRBD2. This CDR3 spans 16 amino acids. Germline loops: CDR1 DFQATT, CDR2 SNEGSKA (reference sequence). V was clipped by 3 bases and J by 0 bases; unmatched bases: 9. DNA of the CDR3: TGCAGTGCTAGTATGGGACTAACATTTAGCACAGATACGCAGTATTTT. Protein sequence: CSASMGLTFSTDTQYF.

The chain links TRBV5-4 to TRBJ2-1; maybe TRBD1 (6 bases). The CDR3 runs 13 residues. The V end lost 1 base, the J end lost 5 bases, and 7 bases lay between the germline ends. Germline loops: CDR1 SGHNT, CDR2 YYREEE (reference sequence). This CDR3 reads CASSLPGDNEQFF. DNA for the CDR3: TGTGCCAGCAGCTTGCCAGGGGACAATGAGCAGTTCTTC.

This rearrangement joins TRBV13 to TRBJ2-7, with 7 bases fitting TRBD1. CDR3 length equals 15 residues. V was clipped by 5 bases and J by 0 bases; unmatched bases: 7. Germline V gene sequence: CDR1 PRHDT, CDR2 FYEKMQ (reference sequence). The CDR3 loop is CASSPQGVLSYEQYF. The CDR3 DNA reads TGTGCCAGCAGCCCCCAGGGGGTTCTCTCCTACGAGCAGTACTTC.

The chain is built from TRBV10-3 and TRBJ1-1, with D perhaps matching TRBD1 (6 bases). The CDR3 has 16 residues. V was clipped by 0 bases and J by 5 bases, with 16 bases between them. Germline CDR1 is ENHRY and CDR2 is SYGVKD. In DNA form, the CDR3 reads TGTGCCATCAGTGAGTCAATGGGGGGCTCAAGAACTGAAGCTTTCTTT. This gives the protein CAISESMGGSRTEAFF.

The gene calls are TRBV19 and TRBJ1-1; no clear D. V dropped 2 bases and J dropped 1 base, with 17 bases sitting between them. In germline, CDR1 is LNHDA, CDR2 SQIVND (reference sequence). The CDR3 loop spans 17 amino acids. CDR3 sequence (DNA): TGTGCCAGTAGTATAACTGGGGTGAAATTGGGGAACACTGAAGCTTTCTTT. Translation gives CASSITGVKLGNTEAFF.

The chain is built from TRBV18 and TRBJ1-5; D not resolved. Germline V gene data show CDR1 as KGHSH and CDR2 as LQKENI. CDR3 length: 17 residues. The V and J ends lost 3 bases and 0 bases respectively, with 15 bases between them. CDR3 bases: TGTGCCAGCTCACCGAATTTACTTGGAGATAGCAATCAGCCCCAGCATTTT. This gives the protein CASSPNLLGDSNQPQHF.

Of note for this clone: Other DNA sequences from this sample encode an identical CDR3 as well. The rearrangement joins TRBV5-6 to TRBJ2-5, with TRBD2 as a possible D gene (6 bases). This CDR3 has 13 amino acids. CDR1 is SGHDT, CDR2 YYEEEE, per germline. Trimming took off 0 bases at V and 5 bases at J, with 8 bases between the two ends. The CDR3: CASSLGGVETQYF. For the CDR3, the DNA is TGTGCCAGCAGCTTGGGCGGGGTTGAGACCCAGTACTTC.

This chain uses TRBV9 with TRBJ2-3; 11 nucleotides align to TRBD1. Per germline, CDR1 SGDLS and CDR2 YYNGEE. This CDR3 is built from 16 residues. V was pared by 1 base and J by 3 bases, with 4 bases of the junction left unmatched. CDR3 nucleotide sequence: TGTGCCAGCAGCGTACGAGGACAGGGGGCGACAGATACGCAGTATTTT. Its translation: CASSVRGQGATDTQYF.

V gene TRBV18 combines with J gene TRBJ2-4; D could derive from TRBD1 or TRBD2 (6 bases each). Trimming stripped 4 bases from V and 9 bases from J, with 16 bases between. The CDR3 extends over 14 amino acids. Germline V lookup: CDR1 KGHSH, CDR2 LQKENI. CDR3 DNA: TGTGCCAGCTCACTACAGGGAGGCGGAAGCATTCAGTACTTC. This encodes CASSLQGGGSIQYF.

This sequence joins TRBV9 and TRBJ1-1; a weak D match, TRBD1 (5 bases). This CDR3 has 16 amino acids. The V end lost 0 bases, the J end lost 11 bases, and 23 bases lay between the germline ends. CDR1 SGDLS and CDR2 YYNGEE come from the germline V gene. CDR3 sequence: CASSVGQGGTGMRAFF. CDR3 DNA sequence: TGTGCCAGCAGCGTAGGTCAAGGTGGAACAGGTATGAGGGCTTTCTTT. The full variable domain, with the rest looked up from reference TRBV9 and TRBJ1-1, is DSGVTQTPKHLITATGQRVTLRCSPRSGDLSVYWYQQSLDQGLQFLIQYYNGEERAKGNILERFSAQQFPDLHSELNLSSLELGDSALYFCASSVGQGGTGMRAFFGQGTRLTVV.

Concerning this clone itself: The junction departs from the called germline gene at one end, perhaps through a read error. Distinct nucleotide sequences in the sample also encode this CDR3. This chain links TRBV11-2 with TRBJ2-5; the match to TRBD2 covers 11 bases. This CDR3 region has 17 residues. CDR1 SGHAT and CDR2 FQNNGV come from the germline V gene. The CDR3 sequence: CASSLDVSGGARETQYF. For the CDR3, the DNA is TGTGCCAGCAGCTTAGACGTTAGCGGGGGGGCCCGAGAGACCCAATACTTC.

The chain is built from TRBV19 and TRBJ2-7; D might be TRBD2 (6 bases). The V end lost 5 bases, the J end lost 3 bases, and 20 bases lay between the germline ends. The CDR3 has 16 amino acids. Germline CDR1 and CDR2: LNHDA and SQIVND (reference sequence). CDR3 sequence (DNA): TGTGCCAGTAGTGAGGAGGGTATAGGTGGGGACTACGAGCAGTACTTC. Protein product: CASSEEGIGGDYEQYF.